This entry lists 25 T cell receptor beta chains sequenced from one sample in a study of Ad26.COV2.S vaccination and SARS-CoV-2 variants. Produced via immunoSEQ multiplex PCR; TCRdb's table is partial and in-frame only. The sample lists about 350,000 clones; roughly 90% were seen once. Treatment: some 19 received Ad26.COV2.S at low or high dose, single or two shots; roughly 5 received placebo; per-sample allocation not given. Each sample was drawn 63 days after the first injection (of vaccine or placebo). The source material was peripheral blood, sampled in a trial of Ad26.COV2.S vaccine versus placebo. The receptors here all came from a person between 18 and 65 years old who received the Ad26.COV2.S COVID-19 vaccine or a placebo.

This clone was found once. The rearrangement uses TRBV19 and TRBJ2-2, with D possibly called TRBD1 or TRBD2 (5 bases each). Looked up from germline, CDR1 is LNHDA and CDR2 is SQIVND (reference sequence). The CDR3 sequence is 17 residues long. V was shortened by 4 bases and J by 4 bases, with 19 bases between the two germline ends. This CDR3 is CASSKSGTLGATGELFF. The DNA of the CDR3 is TGTGCCAGTAGTAAGTCCGGGACCCTAGGAGCCACCGGGGAGCTGTTTTTT.

The rearrangement uses TRBV2 and TRBJ2-5; D gene unclear. The CDR3 has 15 residues. Germline assignment: CDR1 SNHLY and CDR2 FYNNEI. V was trimmed by 0 bases and J by 1 base, leaving 9 bases between them. In DNA, the CDR3 is TGTGCCAGCAGTGAAGCGCTCGGCATCCAAGAGACCCAGTACTTC. It is translated as CASSEALGIQETQYF. The entire variable domain, with the rest obtained from reference TRBV2 and TRBJ2-5, is as follows: EPEVTQTPSHQVTQMGQEVILRCVPISNHLYFYWYRQILGQKVEFLVSFYNNEISEKSEIFDDQFSVERPDGSNFTLKIRSTKLEDSAMYFCASSEALGIQETQYFGPGTRLLVL.

This chain joins TRBV7-9 and TRBJ1-1, with D maybe TRBD1 (6 bases). CDR1 is SEHNR and CDR2 is FQNEAQ in the germline V gene (reference sequence). Trimming stripped 4 bases from V and 5 bases from J, with 17 bases between. This CDR3 is 15 amino acids long. CDR3 nucleotides: TGTGCCAGCAGCTCCAACCTACAGGGTAAGACTGAAGCTTTCTTT. Protein: CASSSNLQGKTEAFF.

The V gene is TRBV7-9, the J gene TRBJ2-3, with 7 bases aligning to TRBD2. V lost 2 bases, J lost 3 bases, and 5 bases stayed unmatched. Germline assignment: CDR1 SEHNR and CDR2 FQNEAQ (reference sequence). The CDR3 runs 15 residues. CDR3 coding DNA: TGTGCCAGCAGCTTAAAGGGGAGGGAGACAGATACGCAGTATTTT. Its translation is CASSLKGRETDTQYF. The full variable domain, in which reference TRBV7-9 and TRBJ2-3 provide the parts outside the CDR3, is DTGVSQNPRHKITKRGQNVTFRCDPISEHNRLYWYRQTLGQGPEFLTYFQNEAQLEKSRLLSDRFSAERPKGSFSTLEIQRTEQGDSAMYLCASSLKGRETDTQYFGPGTRLTVL.

The chain links TRBV6-5 to TRBJ1-1, with unresolved D. Trimming shortened V by 8 bases and J by 3 bases, and 13 bases separated the two germline ends. The germline CDR1 and CDR2 sequences are MNHEY and SVGAGI. CDR3 length: 13 residues. The CDR3 DNA sequence: TGTGCCAGCCGAAGGCAGATGGACACTGAAGCTTTCTTT. It yields the protein CASRRQMDTEAFF.

The V and J genes are TRBV27 and TRBJ2-7; tentatively, D is TRBD1 (6 bases). Looked up from germline, CDR1 is MNHEY and CDR2 is SMNVEV (reference sequence). The CDR3 is 16 residues long. V lost 5 bases and J 1 base, leaving 18 bases between the germline ends. The CDR3 DNA is TGTGCCAGCAGTCCTACACAGGGTTTGGGGTCCTACGAGCAGTACTTC. This gives the protein CASSPTQGLGSYEQYF.

The chain joins TRBV10-3 to TRBJ2-7; D possibly uses TRBD1 or TRBD2 (6 bases each). From germline, CDR1 is ENHRY and CDR2 SYGVKD. Trimming cost V 4 bases and J 0 bases, with 13 bases left between them. This CDR3 region has 15 residues. This CDR3 is CAISGGRGPSYEQYF. CDR3 nucleotides: TGTGCCATCAGTGGGGGACGGGGGCCCTCCTACGAGCAGTACTTC.

This clone was detected once. This chain joins TRBV28 and TRBJ1-2; perhaps TRBD1 as D (6 bases). The V gene's germline CDR1 is MDHEN and CDR2 SYDVKM. V was shortened by 5 bases and J by 0 bases, with 13 bases between the two germline ends. The CDR3 is made up of 15 amino acids. The CDR3 DNA is TGTGCCAGCAGTATTTTGACAGGAGCTAACTATGGCTACACCTTC. Translated: CASSILTGANYGYTF.

The chain combines TRBV9 with TRBJ2-3, with 7 bases matching TRBD1. CDR3 length: 12 residues. J lost 11 bases, V lost 0 bases, and 3 bases had no gene match. The germline gives CDR1 SGDLS, CDR2 YYNGEE. The CDR3 region is CASSVEGTEQYF. The CDR3 region has the DNA TGTGCCAGCAGCGTAGAAGGGACAGAGCAGTATTTT.

The V call is TRBV5-1, the J call TRBJ2-7; D is uncertain. V was clipped by 0 bases and J by 3 bases, with 13 bases between them. CDR3 size: 15 residues. Per germline, CDR1 SGHRS and CDR2 YFSETQ. DNA of the CDR3: TGCGCCAGCAGCTTGGAAGGAACCTCTGACTACGAGCAGTACTTC. Translated: CASSLEGTSDYEQYF.

This clone was observed a few times. Sequence at one end of the junction differs from germline and may be a read error. The chain recombines TRBV7-7 with TRBJ2-2; maybe TRBD2 (8 bases). Germline lookup yields CDR1 SSHAT and CDR2 FNYEAQ (reference sequence). The CDR3 is made up of 18 amino acids. CDR3 sequence (DNA): TGTGCTAGCAGCTTAGCGGGGTTCGAACAGGGGAGCACCGGGGAGCTGTTTTTT. Its protein product is CASSLAGFEQGSTGELFF.

The chain joins TRBV6-5 to TRBJ2-2; TRBD1 or TRBD2 may be the D gene (5 bases each). The CDR3 has 16 amino acids. V was clipped by 3 bases and J by 0 bases, with 11 bases between them. The V gene's germline CDR1 is MNHEY and CDR2 SVGAGI. The CDR3 loop reads CASSYARGSNTGELFF. The CDR3, as DNA: TGTGCCAGCAGTTATGCTCGGGGCTCGAACACCGGGGAGCTGTTTTTT.

The rearrangement joins TRBV18 to TRBJ2-1, with unresolved D. The CDR3 covers 15 residues. Germline V gene lookup returns CDR1 KGHSH and CDR2 LQKENI. Between the trimmed V and J ends, which lost 2 bases and 2 bases, there was a span of 10 bases. DNA of the CDR3: TGTGCCAGCTCACCATCGGTAGCCCCCTACAATGAGCAGTTCTTC. Encoded protein: CASSPSVAPYNEQFF.

V and J are TRBV2 and TRBJ2-1, with D unclear. There are 15 residues in the CDR3. Germline V gene lookup returns CDR1 SNHLY and CDR2 FYNNEI. Trimming stripped 4 bases from V and 0 bases from J, with 10 bases between. CDR3 sequence reads: CASSGAISSYNEQFF. CDR3 coding DNA: TGTGCCAGCAGTGGCGCGATTAGCTCCTACAATGAGCAGTTCTTC.

V usage is TRBV18 and J usage is TRBJ1-2, with TRBD1 as a possible D gene (5 bases). This CDR3 is 16 amino acids long. Germline V gene sequence: CDR1 KGHSH, CDR2 LQKENI. The V and J ends lost 0 bases and 0 bases respectively, with 11 bases between them. The CDR3 region has the DNA TGTGCCAGCTCACCACCAGGGGCGGCAGCTAACTATGGCTACACCTTC. Amino acid sequence: CASSPPGAAANYGYTF.

This clone was observed a handful of times. This CDR3 reads CASSDTGTALQETQYF. In DNA, the CDR3 is TGTGCCAGCAGCGATACCGGGACAGCTCTCCAAGAGACCCAGTACTTC. The chain is built from TRBV5-6 and TRBJ2-5; 7 nucleotides align to TRBD1. The CDR3 has 16 residues. Germline assignment: CDR1 SGHDT and CDR2 YYEEEE. V shed 4 bases, J shed 1 base, and the junction held 10 bases outside the gene matches.

The chain employs TRBV4-3 and TRBJ2-1, with 8 bases identical to TRBD2. J gave up 12 bases and V 4 bases, and 14 bases lay outside the gene matches. CDR1 and CDR2 from the germline V gene are LGHNA and YSLEER. CDR3 length equals 15 residues. The CDR3 loop is CASSLGGGGTMGQFF. Here the CDR3 DNA reads TGCGCCAGCAGCCTCGGGGGGGGTGGAACAATGGGGCAGTTCTTC.

The chain employs TRBV4-3 and TRBJ2-1; TRBD2 aligns across 11 bases. The junction had 4 bases not matched to a gene; V was cut back by 4 bases and J by 2 bases. Germline CDR1 LGHNA, CDR2 YSLEER. The CDR3 has 16 residues. The DNA for the CDR3 is TGCGCCAGCAGCCCCCTGGGACTAGCGGCCTACAATGAGCAGTTCTTC. Translation gives CASSPLGLAAYNEQFF.

The rearrangement uses TRBV9 and TRBJ1-5; 7 nucleotides agree with TRBD1. CDR1 is SGDLS and CDR2 is YYNGEE in the germline V gene. V shed 3 bases, J shed 0 bases, and the junction held 18 bases outside the gene matches. The CDR3 loop spans 20 amino acids. This CDR3 reads CASSASPGTVALNSNQPQHF. The CDR3 region has the DNA TGTGCCAGCAGCGCTAGCCCCGGGACAGTTGCCTTAAATAGCAATCAGCCCCAGCATTTT.

This chain joins TRBV18 and TRBJ2-1, with TRBD2 identical over 11 bases. J was trimmed by 6 bases and V by 3 bases; bases with no gene match: 10. Germline CDR1 and CDR2: KGHSH and LQKENI. The CDR3 totals 17 residues. The CDR3 loop is CASSPSKTSGGGNEQFF. The CDR3, as DNA: TGTGCCAGCTCACCGTCAAAAACTAGCGGGGGTGGCAATGAGCAGTTCTTC.

J is TRBJ1-1 and V is TRBV28; no definite D call. Trimming cost V 8 bases and J 5 bases, with 21 bases left between them. The CDR3 runs 15 residues. Germline lookup yields CDR1 MDHEN and CDR2 SYDVKM. CDR3 residues: CASLPSGEFKTEAFF. The CDR3 coding sequence is TGTGCCAGCTTACCCTCCGGGGAATTTAAGACTGAAGCTTTCTTT.

The chain carries TRBV19 and TRBJ2-1; 9 bases line up with TRBD2. The CDR3 contains 15 residues. From germline, CDR1 is LNHDA and CDR2 SQIVND (reference sequence). V gave up 5 bases and J gave up 4 bases; unmatched junction bases: 6. The CDR3: CASSLVAGDYNEQFF. The CDR3 DNA follows: TGTGCCAGTAGTCTGGTAGCGGGGGATTACAATGAGCAGTTCTTC.

The chain links TRBV14 to TRBJ2-1, with TRBD2 matching 16 bases. Germline V lookup: CDR1 SGHDN, CDR2 FVKESK. The trim removed 4 bases at V and 6 bases at J, leaving 6 bases unmatched. This CDR3 region has 17 residues. CDR3 region: CASSPGLAGGPSNEQFF. CDR3 DNA sequence: TGTGCCAGCAGCCCGGGACTAGCGGGGGGGCCAAGCAATGAGCAGTTCTTC.

J is TRBJ2-5 and V is TRBV11-3; the D is unclear. This CDR3 spans 14 amino acids. Trimming took 4 bases from V and 5 from J, leaving 14 bases between them. Germline V gives CDR1 SGHNT, CDR2 YENEEA. CDR3 coding DNA: TGTGCCAGCAGCTCCCCAAAAGCGCAGGAGACCCAGTACTTC. Protein sequence: CASSSPKAQETQYF.

This clone has more than one count but fewer than ten. The CDR3 loop reads CASSLGGRSRYEQYF. The CDR3 DNA follows: TGTGCCAGCAGCTTAGGCGGAAGGTCTCGCTACGAGCAGTACTTC. The chain combines TRBV5-4 with TRBJ2-7; D call uncertain. Germline-derived CDR1 and CDR2 are SGHNT and YYREEE (reference sequence). Trimming cost V 2 bases and J 3 bases, with 15 bases left between them. The CDR3 runs 15 residues.